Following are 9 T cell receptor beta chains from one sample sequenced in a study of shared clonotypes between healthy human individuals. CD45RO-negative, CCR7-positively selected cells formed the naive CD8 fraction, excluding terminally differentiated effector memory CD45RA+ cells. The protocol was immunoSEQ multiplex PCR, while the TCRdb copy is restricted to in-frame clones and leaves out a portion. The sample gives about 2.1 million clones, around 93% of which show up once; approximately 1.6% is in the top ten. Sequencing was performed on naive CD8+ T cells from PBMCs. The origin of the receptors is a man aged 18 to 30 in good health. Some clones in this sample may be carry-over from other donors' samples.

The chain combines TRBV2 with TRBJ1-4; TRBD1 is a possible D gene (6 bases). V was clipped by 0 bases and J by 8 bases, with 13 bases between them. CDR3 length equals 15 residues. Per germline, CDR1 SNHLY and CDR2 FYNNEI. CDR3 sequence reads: CASSEATGSPEKLFF. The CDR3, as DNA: TGTGCCAGCAGTGAAGCCACAGGGTCCCCAGAAAAACTGTTTTTT.

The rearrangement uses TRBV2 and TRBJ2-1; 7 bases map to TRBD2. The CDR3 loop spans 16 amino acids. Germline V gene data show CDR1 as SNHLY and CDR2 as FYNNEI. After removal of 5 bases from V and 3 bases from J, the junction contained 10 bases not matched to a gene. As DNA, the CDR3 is TGTGCCAGCAGTCCCGGGGGGTTCAATCTCTACAATGAGCAGTTCTTC. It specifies CASSPGGFNLYNEQFF.

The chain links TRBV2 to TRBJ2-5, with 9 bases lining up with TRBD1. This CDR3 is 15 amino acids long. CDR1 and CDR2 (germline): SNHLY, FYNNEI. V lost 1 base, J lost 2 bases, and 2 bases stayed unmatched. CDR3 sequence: CASSEGDRAQETQYF. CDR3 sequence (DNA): TGTGCCAGCAGTGAAGGGGACAGGGCTCAAGAGACCCAGTACTTC.

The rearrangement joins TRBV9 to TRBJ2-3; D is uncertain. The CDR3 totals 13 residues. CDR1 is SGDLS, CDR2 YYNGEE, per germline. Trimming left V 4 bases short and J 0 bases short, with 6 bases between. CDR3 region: CASSQDSTDTQYF. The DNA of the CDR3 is TGTGCCAGCAGCCAGGACAGCACAGATACGCAGTATTTT.

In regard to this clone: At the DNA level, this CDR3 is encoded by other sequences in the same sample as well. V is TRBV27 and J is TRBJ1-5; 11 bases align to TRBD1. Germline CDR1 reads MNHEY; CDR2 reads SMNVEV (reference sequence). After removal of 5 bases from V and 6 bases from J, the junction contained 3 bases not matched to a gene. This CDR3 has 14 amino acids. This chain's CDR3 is CASSPGQGAQPQHF. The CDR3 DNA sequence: TGTGCCAGCAGTCCCGGACAGGGGGCTCAGCCCCAGCATTTT.

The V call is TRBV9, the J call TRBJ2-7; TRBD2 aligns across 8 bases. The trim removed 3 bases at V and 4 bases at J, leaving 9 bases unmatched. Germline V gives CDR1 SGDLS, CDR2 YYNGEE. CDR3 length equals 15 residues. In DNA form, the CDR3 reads TGTGCCAGCAGCGCGGCACGGGGGGGCGTTTACGAGCAGTACTTC. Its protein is CASSAARGGVYEQYF.

The CDR3 is CASSTTPGLADEQYF. The CDR3 DNA sequence: TGTGCCAGCAGTACCACCCCTGGACTAGCGGACGAGCAGTACTTC. V is TRBV2 and J is TRBJ2-7; 10 nucleotides align to TRBD2. V was clipped by 5 bases and J by 5 bases; unmatched bases: 9. The CDR3 is 15 residues long. Germline V gene lookup returns CDR1 SNHLY and CDR2 FYNNEI.

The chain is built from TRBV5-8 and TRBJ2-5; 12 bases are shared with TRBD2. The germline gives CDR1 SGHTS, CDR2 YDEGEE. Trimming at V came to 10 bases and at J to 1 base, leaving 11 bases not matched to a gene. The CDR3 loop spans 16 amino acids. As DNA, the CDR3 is TGTGCCCTTCTGACTAGCGGGAGACCCATCCAAGAGACCCAGTACTTC. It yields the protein CALLTSGRPIQETQYF.

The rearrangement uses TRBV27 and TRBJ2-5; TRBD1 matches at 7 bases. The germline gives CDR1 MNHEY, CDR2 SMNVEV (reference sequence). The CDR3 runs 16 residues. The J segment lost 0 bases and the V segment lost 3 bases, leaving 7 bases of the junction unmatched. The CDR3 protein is CASSLEGGLNQETQYF. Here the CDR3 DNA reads TGTGCCAGCAGTTTGGAAGGGGGCCTAAACCAAGAGACCCAGTACTTC.